This T cell receptor (beta chain) is drawn from a study of cytomegalovirus exposure and HLA in healthy donors. At the level of the study: The approximately 120 validation repertoires, a later analysis reported, used the same platform as the 550 to 700 repertoires from the first cohort.

Method: immunoSEQ multiplex PCR; TCRdb's copy keeps in-frame clones and lacks some. Of fewer than 250,000 clones in the sample, roughly 83% were seen once. The donors were members of the roughly 120-subject validation cohort (separate from the roughly 700-subject first cohort). This CDR3 contains 13 residues. V lost 2 bases and J lost 8, with 13 bases in between. The germline V gene has CDR1 SGHNT and CDR2 YYREEE (reference sequence). V and J are TRBV5-4 and TRBJ1-2; D possibly corresponds to TRBD1 (6 bases). This clonotype was obtained from a woman younger than 35 in good health and CMV-seronegative. Sequenced: PBMCs. The CDR3, as DNA: TGTGCCAGCAGCTTAAAGGACAGAAACGGCTACACCTTC. It yields the protein CASSLKDRNGYTF.